Presented here are 20 T cell receptor beta chains from one specimen sequenced in a study of beta chain features in type 1 diabetes. These receptors have no known antigen. General study findings and limits: Across all four CD4+ subsets, people with type 1 diabetes showed modestly shorter TCRB CDR3s.

Every isolated RNA sample was fully reverse transcribed, so sequencing captured expressed TCRB transcripts. Repertoires were generated with immunoSEQ multiplex PCR, while TCRdb's copy carries only in-frame clones and drops some. This sample has about 650,000 clones; 9.5% to 15% occur once, and the top ten carry around 0.12%. The sequenced sample was naive CD4+ T cells from blood. Receptors originate from a man aged 25-45 years with type 1 diabetes.

This chain uses TRBV25-1 with TRBJ2-3; possibly TRBD1 or TRBD2 for D (6 bases each). CDR3 length: 17 residues. Deletions cut 2 bases from V and 5 bases from J, with 20 bases between. Germline V gene data show CDR1 as MGHDK and CDR2 as SYGVNS. In DNA form, the CDR3 reads TGTGCCAGCAGTGAAGACCAGGGGCTAGCGCAGGGAGATACGCAGTATTTT. Amino acids: CASSEDQGLAQGDTQYF.

This clone was recorded a few times. The chain employs TRBV7-9 and TRBJ1-5; D not certain. The CDR3 contains 11 residues. CDR1 SEHNR and CDR2 FQNEAQ come from the germline V gene (reference sequence). V lost 1 base to trimming and J lost 11 bases, with 6 bases between them. The chain's CDR3 is CASSLGGTQHF. For the CDR3, the DNA is TGTGCCAGCAGCTTAGGTGGAACCCAGCATTTT.

In its sample, this clone was seen a few times. This chain uses TRBV29-1 with TRBJ1-4, with a tentative D call TRBD1 (6 bases). With 2 bases removed from V and 5 bases from J, the gap between germline ends came to 12 bases. Germline-derived CDR1 and CDR2 are SQVTM and ANQGSEA. The CDR3 loop spans 14 amino acids. The CDR3 sequence is CSVERGQGNEKLFF. For the CDR3, the DNA is TGCAGCGTTGAAAGGGGCCAGGGGAATGAAAAACTGTTTTTT.

The V gene is TRBV4-3, the J gene TRBJ1-2, with D hard to call. The V end lost 4 bases, the J end lost 2 bases, and 17 bases lay between the germline ends. This CDR3 contains 16 residues. Per germline, CDR1 LGHNA and CDR2 YSLEER. The CDR3 loop reads CASSRTAGGNNYGYTF. The CDR3 DNA reads TGCGCCAGCAGCCGCACTGCAGGAGGGAACAACTATGGCTACACCTTC.

The V gene is TRBV7-2, the J gene TRBJ2-3, with D possibly being TRBD2 (5 bases). From germline, CDR1 is SGHTA and CDR2 FQGNSA. The CDR3 has 14 residues. Deletions cut 5 bases from V and 2 bases from J, with 11 bases between. The chain's CDR3 is CASSPIGVTDTQYF. CDR3 sequence (DNA): TGTGCCAGCAGCCCGATCGGGGTCACAGATACGCAGTATTTT. The full variable domain, with the rest looked up from reference TRBV7-2 and TRBJ2-3, is GAGVSQSPSNKVTEKGKDVELRCDPISGHTALYWYRQSLGQGLEFLIYFQGNSAPDKSGLPSDRFSAERTGGSVSTLTIQRTQQEDSAVYLCASSPIGVTDTQYFGPGTRLTVL.

This clone was counted between two and nine times. This rearrangement joins TRBV7-9 to TRBJ1-6; D is unclear. The CDR3 runs 12 residues. Trimming pared 2 bases from V and 7 bases from J, leaving 3 bases between. Germline loops: CDR1 SEHNR, CDR2 FQNEAQ (reference sequence). This CDR3 is CASSLWNSPLHF. Here the CDR3 DNA reads TGTGCCAGCAGCTTATGGAATTCACCCCTCCACTTT.

The chain carries TRBV6-1 and TRBJ2-2; D gene ambiguous. Trimming pared 6 bases from V and 7 bases from J, leaving 15 bases between. The CDR3 consists of 14 residues. Germline V gives CDR1 MNHNS, CDR2 SASEGT. CDR3 DNA: TGTGCCAGCAGCACCCCTTTGGGTGGCGGGGAGCTGTTTTTT. Encoded protein: CASSTPLGGGELFF.

This clone was observed a few times. The chain has TRBV18 and TRBJ2-1; D gene ambiguous. Deletions cut 2 bases from V and 9 bases from J, with 14 bases between. The germline V gene has CDR1 KGHSH and CDR2 LQKENI. This CDR3 comprises 14 residues. This CDR3 is CASSPYEKMGEQFF. The CDR3 DNA is TGTGCCAGCTCACCATACGAGAAGATGGGTGAGCAGTTCTTC. The variable domain in full, completed from reference TRBV18 and TRBJ2-1, reads NAGVMQNPRHLVRRRGQEARLRCSPMKGHSHVYWYRQLPEEGLKFMVYLQKENIIDESGMPKERFSAEFPKEGPSILRIQQVVRGDSAAYFCASSPYEKMGEQFFGPGTRLTVL.

The chain employs TRBV15 and TRBJ2-5; no definite D call. The J call may be incorrect, as the DNA end agrees better with TRBJ2-7. The germline CDR1 and CDR2 sequences are LNHNV and YYDKDF (reference sequence). This CDR3 region has 13 residues. The CDR3 sequence: CASGAAETYEQYF. Here the CDR3 DNA reads TGTGCCTCCGGCGCCGCTGAAACCTACGAGCAGTACTTC.

The chain uses TRBV7-2 and TRBJ2-7, with a weak D call TRBD2 (6 bases). This CDR3 is built from 14 residues. The germline V and J ends were trimmed by 2 bases and 1 base, with 9 bases remaining between them. Germline V gene sequence: CDR1 SGHTA, CDR2 FQGNSA. This CDR3 is CASSLRDLSYEQYF. CDR3 DNA sequence: TGTGCCAGCAGCTTACGGGACTTATCCTACGAGCAGTACTTC.

In its sample, this clone was seen a few times. The rearrangement links TRBV7-2 to TRBJ2-1; 14 bases line up with TRBD2. The CDR3 covers 15 residues. Germline values: CDR1 SGHTA, CDR2 FQGNSA. The V segment lost 5 bases and the J segment 8 bases; nucleotides outside the gene matches: 5. The CDR3 DNA reads as TGTGCCAGCAGCGAGACTAGCGGGGGGGCGGATGAGCAGTTCTTC. Its protein is CASSETSGGADEQFF.

The chain carries TRBV6-1 and TRBJ1-1; 9 bases are shared with TRBD1. Losses at the gene ends were 5 bases for V and 5 bases for J; bases not matched to a gene: 6. This CDR3 has 14 amino acids. The germline CDR1 and CDR2 sequences are MNHNS and SASEGT. CDR3 region: CASSPGQGQTEAFF. The DNA for the CDR3 is TGTGCCAGCAGTCCGGGACAGGGACAAACTGAAGCTTTCTTT.

V gene TRBV2 combines with J gene TRBJ1-4; 7 bases map to TRBD1. The CDR3 loop spans 13 amino acids. V lost 6 bases and J lost 8; bases outside the gene matches: 6. CDR1 SNHLY and CDR2 FYNNEI come from the germline V gene. The CDR3 DNA reads TGTGCCAGCAGCACAGGGGTACGGGAAAAACTGTTTTTT. Encoded protein: CASSTGVREKLFF.

This clone has more than one count but fewer than ten. The V call is TRBV7-3, the J call TRBJ2-3; TRBD2 is a possible D gene (6 bases). V shed 5 bases and J shed 2 bases, with 17 bases lying between them. Germline CDR1 reads SGHTA; CDR2 reads FQGTGA. This CDR3 is built from 16 residues. CDR3 loop: CASSPGGAGSTDTQYF. The CDR3, as DNA: TGTGCCAGCAGCCCGGGCGGGGCGGGGTCCACAGATACGCAGTATTTT. Using reference TRBV7-3 and TRBJ2-3 for the parts outside the CDR3, the full variable domain is GAGVSQTPSNKVTEKGKYVELRCDPISGHTALYWYRQSLGQGPEFLIYFQGTGAADDSGLPNDRFFAVRPEGSVSTLKIQRTERGDSAVYLCASSPGGAGSTDTQYFGPGTRLTVL.

This clone has more than one count but fewer than ten. V and J are TRBV10-3 and TRBJ2-2; D gene ambiguous. V was cut by 6 bases and J by 0 bases, with 11 bases left in between. Germline lookup yields CDR1 ENHRY and CDR2 SYGVKD. CDR3 length: 15 residues. CDR3 in amino acids: CAISSTETNTGELFF. The CDR3 DNA sequence: TGTGCCATCAGCTCGACGGAAACGAACACCGGGGAGCTGTTTTTT.

This clone occurred a few times. This rearrangement joins TRBV6-5 to TRBJ2-7, with D possibly called TRBD1 or TRBD2 (5 bases each). Germline assignment: CDR1 MNHEY and CDR2 SVGAGI. The CDR3 contains 15 residues. The V end lost 6 bases, the J end lost 0 bases, and 15 bases lay between the germline ends. The CDR3 here is CASRTDRDGSYEQYF. DNA for the CDR3: TGTGCCAGCAGAACGGATAGGGACGGCTCCTACGAGCAGTACTTC.

The chain uses TRBV5-1 and TRBJ2-3; TRBD1 aligns across 7 bases. J lost 7 bases, V lost 5 bases, and 13 bases had no gene match. The CDR3 totals 15 residues. Germline CDR1 is SGHRS and CDR2 is YFSETQ. Written as DNA, the CDR3 is TGCGCCAGCAGTTCCGATGAGACAGGGCCCCATACGCAGTATTTT. Encoded protein: CASSSDETGPHTQYF.

The rearrangement joins TRBV10-3 to TRBJ2-2, with D unclear. This CDR3 contains 14 residues. Germline CDR1 is ENHRY and CDR2 is SYGVKD. V was pared by 8 bases and J by 6 bases, with 16 bases between. Written as DNA, the CDR3 is TGTGCCATCGGCCCGGGCCCAGGCGCCGGGGAGCTGTTTTTT. Protein: CAIGPGPGAGELFF.

This clone was counted a few times. J is TRBJ1-6 and V is TRBV7-9; D is unclear. The germline V and J ends were trimmed by 2 bases and 10 bases, with 9 bases remaining between them. This CDR3 is 13 amino acids long. Germline-derived CDR1 and CDR2 are SEHNR and FQNEAQ (reference sequence). The CDR3 spells CASSLMGSSPLHF. The CDR3 DNA sequence: TGTGCCAGCAGCTTAATGGGGAGCTCACCCCTCCACTTT.

The V and J genes are TRBV11-3 and TRBJ2-2, with D uncertain. Trimming removed 5 bases at V and 3 bases at J, with 4 bases between. The length of the CDR3 is 12 residues. Germline CDR1 and CDR2: SGHNT and YENEEA. CDR3 sequence: CASSGDTGELFF. CDR3 sequence (DNA): TGTGCCAGCAGCGGGGACACCGGGGAGCTGTTTTTT.